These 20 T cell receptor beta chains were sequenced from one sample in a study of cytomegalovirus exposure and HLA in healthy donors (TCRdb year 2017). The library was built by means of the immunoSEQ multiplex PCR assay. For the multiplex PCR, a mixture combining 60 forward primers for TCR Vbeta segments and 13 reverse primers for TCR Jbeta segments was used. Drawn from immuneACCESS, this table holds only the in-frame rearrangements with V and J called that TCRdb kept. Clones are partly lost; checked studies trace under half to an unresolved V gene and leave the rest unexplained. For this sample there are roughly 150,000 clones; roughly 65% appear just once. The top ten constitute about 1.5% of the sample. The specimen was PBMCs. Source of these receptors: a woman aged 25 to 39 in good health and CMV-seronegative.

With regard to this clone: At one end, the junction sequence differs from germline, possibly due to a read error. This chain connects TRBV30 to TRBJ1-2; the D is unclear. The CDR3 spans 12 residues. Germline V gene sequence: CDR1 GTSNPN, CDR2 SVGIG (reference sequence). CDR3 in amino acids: CAGSTGSRGYTF. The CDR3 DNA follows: TGTGCCGGGAGTACGGGGTCGAGAGGCTACACCTTC.

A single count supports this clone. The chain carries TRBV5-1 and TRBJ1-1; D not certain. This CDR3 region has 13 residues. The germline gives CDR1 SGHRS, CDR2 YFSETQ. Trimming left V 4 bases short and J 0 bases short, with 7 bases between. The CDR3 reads CASSPSVNTEAFF. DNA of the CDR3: TGCGCCAGCAGCCCCTCGGTGAACACTGAAGCTTTCTTT.

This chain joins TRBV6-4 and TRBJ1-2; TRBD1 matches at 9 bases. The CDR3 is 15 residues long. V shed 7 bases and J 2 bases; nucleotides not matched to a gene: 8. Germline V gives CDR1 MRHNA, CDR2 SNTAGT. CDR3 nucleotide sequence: TGTGCCAGCACCCCTACCGGGACAGGGAACTATGGCTACACCTTC. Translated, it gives CASTPTGTGNYGYTF.

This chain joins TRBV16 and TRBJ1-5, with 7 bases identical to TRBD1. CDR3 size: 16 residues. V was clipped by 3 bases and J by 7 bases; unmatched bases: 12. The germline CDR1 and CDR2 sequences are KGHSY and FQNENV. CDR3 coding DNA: TGTGCCAGCAGCCACCCCGACAGGGAGGCTAGCCAGCCCCAGCATTTT. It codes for CASSHPDREASQPQHF.

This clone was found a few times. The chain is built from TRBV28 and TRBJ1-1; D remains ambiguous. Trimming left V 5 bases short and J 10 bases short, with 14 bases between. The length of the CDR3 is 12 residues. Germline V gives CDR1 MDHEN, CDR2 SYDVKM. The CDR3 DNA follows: TGTGCCAGCAGTCCGTTAGTATGTAGAGCTTTCTTT. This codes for CASSPLVCRAFF. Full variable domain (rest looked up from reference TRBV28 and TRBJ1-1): DVKVTQSSRYLVKRTGEKVFLECVQDMDHENMFWYRQDPGLGLRLIYFSYDVKMKEKGDIPEGYSVSREKKERFSLILESASTNQTSMYLCASSPLVCRAFFGQGTRLTVV.

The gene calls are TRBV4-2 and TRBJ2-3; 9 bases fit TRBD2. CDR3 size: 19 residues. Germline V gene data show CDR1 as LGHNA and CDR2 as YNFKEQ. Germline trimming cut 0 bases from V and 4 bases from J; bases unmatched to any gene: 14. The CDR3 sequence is CASSQERERGARLSDTQYF. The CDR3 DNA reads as TGTGCCAGCAGCCAAGAGAGGGAGCGGGGGGCCCGGTTATCAGATACGCAGTATTTT.

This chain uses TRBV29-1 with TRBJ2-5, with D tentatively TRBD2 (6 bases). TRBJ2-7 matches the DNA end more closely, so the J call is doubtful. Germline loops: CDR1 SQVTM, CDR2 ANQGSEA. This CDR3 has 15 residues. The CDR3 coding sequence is TGCAGCGTTGAAGTCGTGACGTTCCGGGGGTACGAGCAGTACTTC. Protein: CSVEVVTFRGYEQYF.

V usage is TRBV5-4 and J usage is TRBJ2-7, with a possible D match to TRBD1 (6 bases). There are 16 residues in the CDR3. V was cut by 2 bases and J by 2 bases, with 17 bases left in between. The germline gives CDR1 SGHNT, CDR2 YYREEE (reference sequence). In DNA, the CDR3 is TGTGCCAGCAGCTTCCGGACATCGGACAGAGCCTACGAGCAGTACGTC. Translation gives CASSFRTSDRAYEQYV.

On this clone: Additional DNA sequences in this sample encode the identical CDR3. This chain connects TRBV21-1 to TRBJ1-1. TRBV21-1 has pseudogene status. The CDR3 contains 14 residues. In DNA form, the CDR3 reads TGTGCCAGCAGCGCGGTTTTCATGAACACTGAGGCTTTCTTT. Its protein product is CASSAVFMNTEAFF.

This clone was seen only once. The CDR3 DNA is TGTGCCAGCAGTGAAGCGCGGTTAGCGGGGTCAGATACGCAGTATTTT. This codes for CASSEARLAGSDTQYF. This rearrangement joins TRBV6-1 to TRBJ2-3, with 8 bases lining up with TRBD2. The V gene's germline CDR1 is MNHNS and CDR2 SASEGT. This CDR3 comprises 16 residues. The V segment lost 0 bases and the J segment 4 bases; nucleotides outside the gene matches: 6.

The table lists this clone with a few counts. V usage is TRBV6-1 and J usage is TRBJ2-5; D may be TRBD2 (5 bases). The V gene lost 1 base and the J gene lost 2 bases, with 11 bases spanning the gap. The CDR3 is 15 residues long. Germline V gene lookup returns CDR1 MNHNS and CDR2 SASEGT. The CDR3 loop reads CASSEGSGHQETQYF. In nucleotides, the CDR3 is TGTGCCAGCAGTGAAGGGAGCGGTCATCAAGAGACCCAGTACTTC.

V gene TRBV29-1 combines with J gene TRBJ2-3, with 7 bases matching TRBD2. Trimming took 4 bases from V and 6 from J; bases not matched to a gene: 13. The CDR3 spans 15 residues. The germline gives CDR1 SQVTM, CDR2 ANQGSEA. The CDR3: CSVVKARGWADTQYF. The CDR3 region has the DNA TGCAGCGTTGTTAAGGCGCGGGGGTGGGCGGATACGCAGTATTTT.

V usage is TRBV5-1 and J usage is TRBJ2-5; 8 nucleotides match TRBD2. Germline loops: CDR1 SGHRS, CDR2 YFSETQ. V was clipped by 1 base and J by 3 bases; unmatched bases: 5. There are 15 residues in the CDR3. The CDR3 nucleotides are TGCGCCAGCAGCTTGAGCGGGAGCCGTGAAGAGACCCAGTACTTC. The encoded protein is CASSLSGSREETQYF.

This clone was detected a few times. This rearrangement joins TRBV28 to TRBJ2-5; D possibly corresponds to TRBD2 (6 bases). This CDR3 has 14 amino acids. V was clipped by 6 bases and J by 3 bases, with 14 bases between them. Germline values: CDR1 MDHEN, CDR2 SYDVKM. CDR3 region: CASRPPGGEETQYF. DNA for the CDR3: TGTGCCAGCAGGCCTCCGGGCGGGGAAGAGACCCAGTACTTC. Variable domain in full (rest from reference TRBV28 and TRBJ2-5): DVKVTQSSRYLVKRTGEKVFLECVQDMDHENMFWYRQDPGLGLRLIYFSYDVKMKEKGDIPEGYSVSREKKERFSLILESASTNQTSMYLCASRPPGGEETQYFGPGTRLLVL.

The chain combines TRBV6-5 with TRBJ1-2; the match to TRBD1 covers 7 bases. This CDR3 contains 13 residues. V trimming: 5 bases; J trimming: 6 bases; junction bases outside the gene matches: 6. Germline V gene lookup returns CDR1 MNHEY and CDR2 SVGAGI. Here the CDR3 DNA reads TGTGCCAGCAGTACCCGGGACAGTCATGGCTACACCTTC. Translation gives CASSTRDSHGYTF.

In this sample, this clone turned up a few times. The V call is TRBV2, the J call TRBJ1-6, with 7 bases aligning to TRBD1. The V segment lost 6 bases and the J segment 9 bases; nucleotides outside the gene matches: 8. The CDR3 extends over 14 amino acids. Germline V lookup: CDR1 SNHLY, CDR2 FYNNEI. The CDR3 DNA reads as TGTGCCAGCAGAATTTACAGGGGTGGTTCACCCCTCCACTTT. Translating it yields CASRIYRGGSPLHF.

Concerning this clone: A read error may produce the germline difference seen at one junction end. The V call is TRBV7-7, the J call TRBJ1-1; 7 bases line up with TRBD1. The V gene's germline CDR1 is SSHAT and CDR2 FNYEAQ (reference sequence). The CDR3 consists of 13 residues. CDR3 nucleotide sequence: TGTGCTAGCAGCCAACAGGGGTCCACTGAAGCTTTCTTT. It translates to CASSQQGSTEAFF. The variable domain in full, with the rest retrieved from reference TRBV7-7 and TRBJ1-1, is GAGVSQSPRYKVTKRGQDVTLRCDPISSHATLYWYQQALGQGPEFLTYFNYEAQPDKSGLPSDRFSAERPEGSISTLTIQRTEQRDSAMYRCASSQQGSTEAFFGQGTRLTVV.

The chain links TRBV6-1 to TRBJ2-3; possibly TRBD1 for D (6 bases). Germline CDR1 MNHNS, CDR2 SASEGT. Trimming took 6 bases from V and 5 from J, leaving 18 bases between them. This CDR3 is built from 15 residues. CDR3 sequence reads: CASRTGLGAVDTQYF. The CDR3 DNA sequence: TGTGCCAGCAGAACCGGACTGGGGGCGGTAGATACGCAGTATTTT.

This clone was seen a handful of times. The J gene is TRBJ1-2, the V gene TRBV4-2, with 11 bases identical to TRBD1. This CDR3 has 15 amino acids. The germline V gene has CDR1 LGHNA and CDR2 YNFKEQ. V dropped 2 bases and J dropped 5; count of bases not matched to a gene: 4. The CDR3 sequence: CASSQRGQGAYGYTF. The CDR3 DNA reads TGTGCCAGCAGCCAACGAGGACAGGGGGCGTATGGCTACACCTTC.

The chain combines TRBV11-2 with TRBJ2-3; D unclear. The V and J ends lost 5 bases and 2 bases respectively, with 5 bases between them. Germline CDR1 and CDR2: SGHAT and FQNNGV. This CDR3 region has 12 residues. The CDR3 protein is CASSPSTDTQYF. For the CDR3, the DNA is TGTGCCAGCAGCCCATCCACAGATACGCAGTATTTT. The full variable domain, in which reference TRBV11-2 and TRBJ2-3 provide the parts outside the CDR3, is EAGVAQSPRYKIIEKRQSVAFWCNPISGHATLYWYQQILGQGPKLLIQFQNNGVVDDSQLPKDRFSAERLKGVDSTLKIQPAKLEDSAVYLCASSPSTDTQYFGPGTRLTVL.